This TCR beta chain stems from a study of Ad26.COV2.S vaccination and SARS-CoV-2 variants. The study, taken as a whole, reports: Measurements of TCR breadth and depth may have given underestimates of the total T cell responses. People who got the vaccine had more spike-specific TCR breadth than people who got placebo.

Germline lookup yields CDR1 LGHNA and CDR2 YSLEER. The CDR3 is made up of 19 amino acids. Trimming pared 0 bases from V and 0 bases from J, leaving 21 bases between. The method was immunoSEQ multiplex PCR; TCRdb's version includes in-frame clones alone and lacks a portion of them. The sample lists about 480,000 clones; around 88% were seen once. Worth noting for this clone: As yet, its antigen is unknown.

Treatment here: around 19 received Ad26.COV2.S at low or high dose, single or two shots; a few received placebo; per-sample allocation not given. Sampling was performed 63 days after the first vaccine or placebo injection. Expression of Wuhan-strain SARS-CoV-2 spike came from the Ad26 vector that formed the vaccine. V and J are TRBV4-3 and TRBJ2-7; D is perhaps TRBD1 (5 bases). The source was peripheral blood, collected in a trial of Ad26.COV2.S vaccine versus placebo. The clonotype comes from a person between 18 and 65 years old who received the Ad26.COV2.S COVID-19 vaccine or a placebo. This CDR3 is CASSQDLPRAAPYSYEQYF. The CDR3 DNA sequence: TGCGCCAGCAGCCAAGATTTGCCCAGGGCCGCGCCTTACTCCTACGAGCAGTACTTC.